This T cell receptor (beta chain) was sequenced during a study of blood T cell repertoires in COVID-19. About the research overall: The study drew acute and convalescent COVID-19 samples from the United States, Italy and Spain. In each case, the material was cDNA or gDNA derived from T cells, B-cell-depleted T cells, or PBMCs.

Authors' methods: Researchers report that nucleated cell counts were estimated from reference gene primer amplification. Sequencing was performed with immunoSEQ multiplex PCR; in TCRdb, only in-frame clones are kept and a portion is missing. Clone size and V and J calls were adopted from that table, with D and trimming inferred from the DNA. The table includes around 120,000 clones, under 95% detected once. The germline V and J ends were trimmed by 2 bases and 6 bases, with 22 bases remaining between them. There are 17 residues in the CDR3. Germline assignment: CDR1 MNHNS and CDR2 SASEGT. The sequenced sample was peripheral blood. The V call is TRBV6-1, the J call TRBJ1-1; D not resolved. This receptor was taken from a man aged 45-65 years with active COVID-19. The CDR3 is CASSEPGLSGYRSEAFF. CDR3 nucleotide sequence: TGTGCCAGCAGTGAACCTGGATTGAGCGGTTATCGGTCTGAAGCTTTCTTT.